Given below is one TCR beta chain in context. Its antigen remains unidentified. These data belong to a study of shared clonotypes between healthy human individuals. Study at large: CD4 naive cells filled three plates per donor, CD4 memory three, CD8 naive two and CD8 memory one. Study-wide results and limits: Shared across four donors were about 4.6% of the naive CD4 clonotypes. Represented diversity, genetic and exposure-history alike, was limited by few donors. In contrast to clonotypes shared by all four donors, non-shared clonotypes had lower generation probabilities.

Assay used: immunoSEQ multiplex PCR; TCRdb lists only in-frame clones, some missing. The table shows approximately 2,000,000 clones, with 85% to 95% occurring only once. CDR3 size: 15 residues. Trimming took off 4 bases at V and 2 bases at J, with 12 bases between the two ends. Germline V gene sequence: CDR1 MDHEN, CDR2 SYDVKM. As defined, naive CD8 cells were CD45RO-negative and positively selected for CCR7, with terminally differentiated effector memory CD45RA+ cells excluded. The clonotype was recovered from a man between 18 and 29 years old in good health. Some clones in this sample may be carry-over from other donors' samples. This sequence joins TRBV28 and TRBJ2-1; the D is unclear. The source material was naive CD8+ T cells from PBMCs. CDR3 sequence reads: CASSWLPTTYNEQFF. In DNA form, the CDR3 reads TGTGCCAGCAGTTGGCTTCCCACTACCTACAATGAGCAGTTCTTC.